This is a list of T cell receptor beta chains from one sample in a study of PD-1 blockade in mismatch repair-deficient tumors. Some clones are missing from TCRdb's copy, which holds only in-frame ones; the method was immunoSEQ multiplex PCR. The sample lists approximately 9,800 clones; 75% to 90% were seen once. Specimen: PBMCs, collected approximately 49 weeks after starting pembrolizumab. These receptors originate from an adult with mismatch repair-deficient cancer. Both conserved end residues are part of each CDR3. The order of the fields is D gene, J gene, V gene, CDR3 protein. The D gene is left open where the match is weak.

>-|TRBJ2-7|TRBV6-1
CASSVRTNGYEQYF
>-|TRBJ2-1|TRBV29-1
CSVVQGGYNEQFF
>-|TRBJ1-5|TRBV18
CASSPEWGDQPQHF
>-|TRBJ2-4|TRBV28
CASSPPGTRGNIQYF
>-|TRBJ1-5|TRBV5-1
CASSSTGLGNQPQHF
>-|TRBJ1-4|TRBV14
CASSSQPGQHEKLFF
>TRBD1|TRBJ2-7|TRBV10-3
CAISSDRELFHEQYF
>-|TRBJ1-2|TRBV28
CASSLTGPHYGYTF
>-|TRBJ1-2|TRBV11-2
CASSSRLHPNYGYTF
>-|TRBJ1-1|TRBV5-1
CASSNPGPNTEAFF
>TRBD1|TRBJ1-3|TRBV6-5
CASRFRQGDTIYF
>-|TRBJ1-4|TRBV5-1
CASSPRDFNEKLFF
>-|TRBJ1-1|TRBV7-9
CASSSTGHAEAFF
>TRBD1|TRBJ1-5|TRBV29-1
CSDPDRGKPQHF
>-|TRBJ2-7|TRBV2
CAARTDAYEQYF
>TRBD1|TRBJ1-1|TRBV7-6
CASSSQGAQNTEAFF
>-|TRBJ1-5|TRBV5-6
CASSSENKLEDQPQHF
>TRBD2|TRBJ2-3|TRBV5-4
CASSPGGTSGGSTDTQYF
>-|-|TRBV7-8
CASSLVLATYEQYF
>TRBD1|TRBJ2-7|TRBV30
CAWVRPGQGSYEQYF
>-|TRBJ1-1|TRBV18
CASSPPWQLNTEAFF
>TRBD2|TRBJ2-1|TRBV14
CASSPRVAGWGSYNEQFF
>-|TRBJ1-4|TRBV21-1
CASRTQGAPDEKLFF
>TRBD1|TRBJ1-6|TRBV14
CASRPNPGAGGNSPLHF
>-|TRBJ2-1|TRBV7-9
CASSLGLDYNEQFF
>-|TRBJ2-7|TRBV7-7
CASSLMIGGIYEQYF
>TRBD2|TRBJ2-7|TRBV28
CASIPSGASYEQYF
>-|TRBJ1-3|TRBV6-1
CASSPPGHQGNTIYF
>TRBD1|TRBJ1-2|TRBV28
CASRPDRDQNYGYTF
>TRBD1|TRBJ1-3|TRBV9
CASSEGQISGNTIYF
>-|TRBJ1-5|TRBV12-1
CASSSTGANQPQHF
>-|TRBJ2-3|TRBV7-3
CASRPGLDGDTQYF
>-|TRBJ1-2|TRBV10-3
CAIRDGARQMGYTF
>TRBD2|TRBJ2-3|TRBV6-5
CASSPQERDTDTQYF
>-|TRBJ2-7|TRBV6-5
CASSFRGGSYEQYF
>-|TRBJ2-7|TRBV6-4
CASSAPGLRTYEQYF
>TRBD1|TRBJ2-5|TRBV6-1
CASAGTGEVETQYF
>-|TRBJ1-5|TRBV9
CASSVGAGDSASQPQHF
>-|TRBJ2-7|TRBV5-1
CASSLATDSYEQYF
>-|TRBJ1-1|TRBV5-6
CASSPLDRRTEAFF
>-|TRBJ2-5|TRBV19
CASSIGQGETQYF
>TRBD2|TRBJ2-2|TRBV9
CASSAPTGGSNTGELFF
>-|TRBJ2-2|TRBV6-5
CASSYSRVTGELFF
>TRBD1|TRBJ2-5|TRBV11-2
CASSPASGTVRGETQYF
>-|TRBJ1-2|TRBV6-5
CASSSTGPYGYTF
>-|TRBJ2-5|TRBV28
CASRFGRDQETQYF
>TRBD2|TRBJ2-6|TRBV29-1
CSVLAGSSGANVLTF
>-|TRBJ2-2|TRBV2
CARGGTPNTGELFF
>-|TRBJ1-5|TRBV28
CASTPQGRNNQPQHF
>TRBD1|TRBJ1-2|TRBV28
CASRTGTGGFYGYTF
>TRBD2|TRBJ2-2|TRBV27
CASTSGRAYTGELFF
>TRBD2|TRBJ2-7|TRBV4-2
CASSPSSGRDYEQYF
>-|TRBJ1-6|TRBV28
CASSLQGPLHF
>-|TRBJ2-2|TRBV7-9
CASTLTANTGELFF